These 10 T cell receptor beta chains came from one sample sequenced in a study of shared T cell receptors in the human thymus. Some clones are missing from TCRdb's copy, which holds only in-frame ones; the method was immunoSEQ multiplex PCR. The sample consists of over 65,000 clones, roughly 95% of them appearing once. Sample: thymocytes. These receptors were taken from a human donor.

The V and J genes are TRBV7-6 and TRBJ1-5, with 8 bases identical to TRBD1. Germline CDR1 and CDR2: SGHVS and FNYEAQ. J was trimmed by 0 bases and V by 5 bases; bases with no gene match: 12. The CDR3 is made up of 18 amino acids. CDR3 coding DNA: TGTGCCAGCAGCCTCGGACAGGGAGGCTATTATAGCAATCAGCCCCAGCATTTT. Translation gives CASSLGQGGYYSNQPQHF.

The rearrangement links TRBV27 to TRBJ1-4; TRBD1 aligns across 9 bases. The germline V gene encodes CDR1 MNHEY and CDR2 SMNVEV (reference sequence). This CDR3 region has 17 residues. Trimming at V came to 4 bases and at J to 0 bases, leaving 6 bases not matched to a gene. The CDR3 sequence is CASSWTGATATNEKLFF. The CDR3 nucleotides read TGTGCCAGCAGTTGGACAGGGGCGACTGCAACTAATGAAAAACTGTTTTTT.

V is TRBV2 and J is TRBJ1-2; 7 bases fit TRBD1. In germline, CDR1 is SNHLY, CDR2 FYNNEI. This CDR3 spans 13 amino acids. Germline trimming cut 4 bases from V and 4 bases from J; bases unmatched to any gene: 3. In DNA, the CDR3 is TGTGCCAGCAGTGTTCCAGGGGGCTATGGCTACACCTTC. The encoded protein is CASSVPGGYGYTF.

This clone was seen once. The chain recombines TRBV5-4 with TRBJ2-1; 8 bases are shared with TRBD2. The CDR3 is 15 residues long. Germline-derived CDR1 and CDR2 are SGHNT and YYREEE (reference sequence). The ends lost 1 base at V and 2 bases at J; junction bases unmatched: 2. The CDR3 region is CASSLNGGAYNEQFF. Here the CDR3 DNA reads TGTGCCAGCAGCTTGAACGGGGGGGCCTACAATGAGCAGTTCTTC. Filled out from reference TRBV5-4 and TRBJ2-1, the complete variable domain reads ETGVTQSPTHLIKTRGQQVTLRCSSQSGHNTVSWYQQALGQGPQFIFQYYREEENGRGNFPPRFSGLQFPNYSSELNVNALELDDSALYLCASSLNGGAYNEQFFGPGTRLTVL.

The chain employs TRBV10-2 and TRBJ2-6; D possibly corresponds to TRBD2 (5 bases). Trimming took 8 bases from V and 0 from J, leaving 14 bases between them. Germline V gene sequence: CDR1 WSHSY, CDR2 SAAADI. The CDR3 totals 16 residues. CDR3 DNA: TGCGCCAGCCGGGGAAGATCTAACTCTGGGGCCAACGTCCTGACTTTC. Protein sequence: CASRGRSNSGANVLTF.

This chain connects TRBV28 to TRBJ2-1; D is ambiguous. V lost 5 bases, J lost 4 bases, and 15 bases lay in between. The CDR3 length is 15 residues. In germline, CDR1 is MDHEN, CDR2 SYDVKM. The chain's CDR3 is CASSPVSRVYNEQFF. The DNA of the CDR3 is TGTGCCAGCAGTCCCGTTAGCCGGGTTTACAATGAGCAGTTCTTC.

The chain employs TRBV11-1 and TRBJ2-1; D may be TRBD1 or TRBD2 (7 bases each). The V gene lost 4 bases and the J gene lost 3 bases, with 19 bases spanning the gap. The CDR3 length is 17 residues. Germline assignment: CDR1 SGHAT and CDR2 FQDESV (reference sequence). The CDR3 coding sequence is TGTGCCAGCAGCTCAAGACCACAGGGGAGGGGCTACAATGAGCAGTTCTTC. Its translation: CASSSRPQGRGYNEQFF.

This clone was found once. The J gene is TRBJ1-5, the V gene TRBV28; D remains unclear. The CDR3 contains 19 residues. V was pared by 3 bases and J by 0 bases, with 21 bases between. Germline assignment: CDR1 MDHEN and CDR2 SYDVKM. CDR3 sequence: CASSFVYRRVTISNQPQHF. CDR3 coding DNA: TGTGCCAGCAGTTTTGTGTATCGTCGGGTTACAATTAGCAATCAGCCCCAGCATTTT.

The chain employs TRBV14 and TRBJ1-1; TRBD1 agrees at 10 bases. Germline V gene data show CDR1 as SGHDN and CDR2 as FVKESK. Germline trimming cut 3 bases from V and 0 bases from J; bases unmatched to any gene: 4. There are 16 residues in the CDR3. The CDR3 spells CASSQGQGSVNTEAFF. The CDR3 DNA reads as TGTGCCAGCAGCCAGGGACAGGGGAGCGTGAACACTGAAGCTTTCTTT.

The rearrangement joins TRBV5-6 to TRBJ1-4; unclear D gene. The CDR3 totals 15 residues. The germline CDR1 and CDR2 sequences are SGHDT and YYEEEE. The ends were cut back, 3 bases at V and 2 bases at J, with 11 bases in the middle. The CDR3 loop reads CASSYQVRTNEKLFF. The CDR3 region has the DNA TGTGCCAGCAGCTACCAGGTTAGGACTAATGAAAAACTGTTTTTT.